The clone carrying this T cell receptor beta chain has more than one count but fewer than ten. The data stem from a study of glioma-infiltrating T cells. Germline assignment: CDR1 SQVTM and CDR2 ANQGSEA. The CDR3 is 11 amino acids. Trimming pared 7 bases from V and 3 bases from J, leaving 10 bases between. Using RNA template, CDR3s of TCR alpha and beta were amplified with iRepertoire arm-PCR. A single record per CDR3 protein comes from TCRdb applying MiXCR to the multiplex PCR reads. The sample has approximately 45,000 distinct CDR3 sequences; about a fifth are singletons. Sequenced material: glioma tissue, nonneoplastic brain tissue, or PBMCs (not recorded which). The chain couples TRBV29-1 to TRBJ2-7; possibly TRBD1 for D (5 bases). The source is a human donor with low-grade glioma or glioblastoma, undergoing nonglioma brain surgery, or in good health (not recorded which). CDR3 DNA sequence: TGCAGCGCAAATAGGGGCTACGAGCAGTACTTC. The encoded protein is CSANRGYEQYF.